A single TCR beta chain is shown here with its context. These data come from a study of OX40 agonist ivuxolimab in advanced cancers. V lost 1 base, J lost 7 bases, and 17 bases stayed unmatched. This CDR3 has 19 residues. The germline V gene has CDR1 SGHNT and CDR2 YENEEA. Produced via immunoSEQ multiplex PCR; TCRdb's table is partial and in-frame only. The sample holds 60,000 to 90,000 clones; about nine tenths are singletons and the top ten take 6.2%. The chain joins TRBV11-3 to TRBJ1-4; TRBD1 matches 8 bases. This material consisted of CD4+ or CD8+ T cells sorted from blood, taken in a trial of the OX40 agonist ivuxolimab. The clonotype comes from an adult with an advanced solid tumor such as melanoma, head and neck, liver or kidney cancer. CDR3 coding DNA: TGTGCCAGCAGCTTAGTCGTGCAGGGGGCGATCGGGTGCGGTGAAAAACTGTTTTTT. It codes for CASSLVVQGAIGCGEKLFF.